These T cell receptor beta chains were read from a single sample in a study of technical replicates of blood from a few donors. This table comes from immunoSEQ multiplex PCR, and its TCRdb copy is limited to in-frame clones, with some not included. Among about 80,000 clones listed, 95% to 97% were seen once. The sample taken for sequencing was T cells isolated from PBMCs. Receptor source: a human donor in good health. Both conserved end residues are part of each CDR3. The order of the fields is D gene, J gene, clone size, V gene, CDR3 DNA, CDR3 protein. A D gene is named only where the DNA matches it firmly. The size field is filled for only some rows; it gives once, few, many or a size class.

d_call: .
j_call: TRBJ1-1
clone_size: .
v_call: TRBV7-2
cdr3_nt: TGTGCCAGCAGCATATTAAGCGCTGAAGCTTTCTTT
cdr3_aa: CASSILSAEAFF

d_call: TRBD1
j_call: TRBJ2-7
clone_size: .
v_call: TRBV15
cdr3_nt: TGTGCCACCAGCAGTAGACAGGGGGCCTACGAGCAGTACTTC
cdr3_aa: CATSSRQGAYEQYF

d_call: .
j_call: TRBJ2-5
clone_size: .
v_call: TRBV5-6
cdr3_nt: TGTGCCAGCAGCTTGGAGACACGGGTAGGGGCCCAGTACTTC
cdr3_aa: CASSLETRVGAQYF

d_call: TRBD2
j_call: TRBJ2-1
clone_size: once
v_call: TRBV28
cdr3_nt: TGTGCCAGCAGTTTGACTAGCGGGAGTATATACAATGAGCAGTTCTTC
cdr3_aa: CASSLTSGSIYNEQFF

d_call: TRBD1
j_call: TRBJ2-7
clone_size: .
v_call: TRBV7-9
cdr3_nt: TGTGCCACCGGGACAGGGGACCGCGAGCAGTACTTC
cdr3_aa: CATGTGDREQYF

d_call: TRBD1
j_call: TRBJ1-2
clone_size: .
v_call: TRBV10-3
cdr3_nt: TGTGCCATCAGTACCGGGACAGACTATGGCTACACCTTC
cdr3_aa: CAISTGTDYGYTF

d_call: .
j_call: TRBJ2-3
clone_size: .
v_call: TRBV10-3
cdr3_nt: TGTGCCATCAGTGGTCAGGGGTCAGGCACAGATACGCAGTATTTT
cdr3_aa: CAISGQGSGTDTQYF

d_call: TRBD2
j_call: TRBJ2-1
clone_size: once
v_call: TRBV19
cdr3_nt: TGTGCCAGTAGTATAGACGGGAGGGCCGGCAATGAGCAGTTCTTC
cdr3_aa: CASSIDGRAGNEQFF

d_call: TRBD2
j_call: TRBJ2-2
clone_size: .
v_call: TRBV4-3
cdr3_nt: TGCGCCAGCAGCCAAGAGCCTAGCGGGATCCTCACCGGGGAGCTGTTTTTT
cdr3_aa: CASSQEPSGILTGELFF

d_call: TRBD2
j_call: TRBJ2-7
clone_size: .
v_call: TRBV19
cdr3_nt: TGTGCCAGTAGTATATCACTAGCGGGAGGATTCTACGAGCAGTACTTC
cdr3_aa: CASSISLAGGFYEQYF

d_call: .
j_call: TRBJ2-2
clone_size: .
v_call: TRBV21-1
cdr3_nt: TGTGCCAGGACGATGGTAAAAAGGGGCGGGGAGCTGTTTTTT
cdr3_aa: CARTMVKRGGELFF

d_call: .
j_call: TRBJ2-2
clone_size: .
v_call: TRBV7-9
cdr3_nt: TGTGCCAGCGGATTCGGGAACCCTACCGGGGAGCTGTTTTTT
cdr3_aa: CASGFGNPTGELFF

d_call: TRBD2
j_call: TRBJ2-2
clone_size: .
v_call: TRBV7-9
cdr3_nt: TGTGCCAGCAGCTTCGGACTAGCGGGAGCCGGGGAGCTGTTTTTT
cdr3_aa: CASSFGLAGAGELFF

d_call: TRBD1
j_call: TRBJ1-2
clone_size: .
v_call: TRBV2
cdr3_nt: TGTGCCAGCAGTGAAGTCAGGGACAGGGATTCTGGCTACACCTTC
cdr3_aa: CASSEVRDRDSGYTF